The present T cell receptor (beta chain) was sequenced within a study of control samples from healthy donors and cancer patients. Using immunoSEQ multiplex PCR, the repertoire was profiled, and TCRdb retains in-frame clones only, with some absent. Of about 160,000 clones in the sample, roughly 95% were seen once. The CDR3 runs 13 residues. CDR1 and CDR2 from the germline V gene are MNHEY and SVGAGI. Trimming shortened V by 6 bases and J by 3 bases, and 8 bases separated the two germline ends. V and J are TRBV6-5 and TRBJ1-4; possible D gene TRBD1, 6 bases. Material for sequencing was blood. The source of this sequence is a woman under 40 in good health. The CDR3 here is CASRTGSNEKLFF. CDR3 in DNA: TGTGCCAGCAGGACAGGATCTAATGAAAAACTGTTTTTT.